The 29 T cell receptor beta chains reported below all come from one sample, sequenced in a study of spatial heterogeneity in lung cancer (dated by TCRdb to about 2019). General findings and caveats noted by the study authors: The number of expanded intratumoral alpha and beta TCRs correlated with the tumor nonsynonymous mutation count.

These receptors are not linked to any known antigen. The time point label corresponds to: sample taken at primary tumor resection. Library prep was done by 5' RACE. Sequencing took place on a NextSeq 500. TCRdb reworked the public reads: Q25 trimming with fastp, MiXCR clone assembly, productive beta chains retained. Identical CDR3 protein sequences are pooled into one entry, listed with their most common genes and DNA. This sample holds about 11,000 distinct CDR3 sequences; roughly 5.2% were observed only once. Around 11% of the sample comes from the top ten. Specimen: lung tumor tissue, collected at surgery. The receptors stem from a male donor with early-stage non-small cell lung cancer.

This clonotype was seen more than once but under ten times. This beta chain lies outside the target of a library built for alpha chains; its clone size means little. CDR3 bases: TGCAGCGTCCGTGGGGGAGGGGATGAAAAACTGTTTTTT. As protein: CSVRGGGDEKLFF. This rearrangement joins TRBV29-1 to TRBJ1-4; possibly TRBD1 for D (5 bases). CDR3 size: 13 residues. The V end was cut by 6 bases, the J end by 6 bases, with 14 bases between. Germline V CDR1 and CDR2: SQVTM, ANQGSEA.

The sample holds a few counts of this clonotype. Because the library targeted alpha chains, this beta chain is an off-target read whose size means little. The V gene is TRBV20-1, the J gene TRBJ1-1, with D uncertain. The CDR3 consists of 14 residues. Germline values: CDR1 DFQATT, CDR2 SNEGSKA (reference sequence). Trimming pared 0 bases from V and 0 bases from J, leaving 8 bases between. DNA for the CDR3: TGCAGTGCTAGAGATCGGTTATTGAACACTGAAGCTTTCTTT. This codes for CSARDRLLNTEAFF.

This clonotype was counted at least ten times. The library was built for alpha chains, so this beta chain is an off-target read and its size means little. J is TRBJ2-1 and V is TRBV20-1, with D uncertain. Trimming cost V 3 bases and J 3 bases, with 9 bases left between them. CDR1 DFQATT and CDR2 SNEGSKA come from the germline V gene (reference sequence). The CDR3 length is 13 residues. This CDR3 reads CSASGFIYNEQFF. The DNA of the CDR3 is TGCAGTGCTAGCGGGTTCATCTACAATGAGCAGTTCTTC.

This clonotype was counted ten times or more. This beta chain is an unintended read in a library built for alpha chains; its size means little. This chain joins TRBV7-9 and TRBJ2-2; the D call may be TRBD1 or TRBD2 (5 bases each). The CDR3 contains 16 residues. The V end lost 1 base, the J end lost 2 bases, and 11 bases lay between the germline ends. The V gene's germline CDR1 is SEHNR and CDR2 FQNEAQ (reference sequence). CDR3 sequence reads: CASSLGLGGNTGELFF. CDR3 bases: TGTGCCAGCAGCTTAGGCCTTGGGGGAAACACCGGGGAGCTGTTTTTT.

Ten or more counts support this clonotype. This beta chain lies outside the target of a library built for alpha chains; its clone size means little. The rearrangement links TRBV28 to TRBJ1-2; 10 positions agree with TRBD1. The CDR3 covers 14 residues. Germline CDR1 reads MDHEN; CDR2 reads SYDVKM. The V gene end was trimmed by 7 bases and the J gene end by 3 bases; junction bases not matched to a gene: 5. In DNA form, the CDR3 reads TGTGCCAGCAAAGGGACAGGGGTCGACTATGGCTACACCTTC. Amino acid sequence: CASKGTGVDYGYTF.

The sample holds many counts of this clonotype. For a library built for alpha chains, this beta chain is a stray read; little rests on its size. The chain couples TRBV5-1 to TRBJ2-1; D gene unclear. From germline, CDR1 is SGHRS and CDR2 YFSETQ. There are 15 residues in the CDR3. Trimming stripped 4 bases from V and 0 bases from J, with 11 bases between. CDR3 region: CASSQDHYSYNEQFF. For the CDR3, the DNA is TGCGCCAGCAGCCAGGACCACTACTCCTACAATGAGCAGTTCTTC.

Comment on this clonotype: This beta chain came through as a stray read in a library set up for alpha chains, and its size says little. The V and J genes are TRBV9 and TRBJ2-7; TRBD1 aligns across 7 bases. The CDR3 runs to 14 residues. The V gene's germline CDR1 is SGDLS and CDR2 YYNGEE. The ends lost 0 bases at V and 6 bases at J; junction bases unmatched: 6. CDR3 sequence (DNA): TGTGCCAGCAGCGTAGGAGGGCAGGGGGTCGAGCAGTACTTC. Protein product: CASSVGGQGVEQYF.

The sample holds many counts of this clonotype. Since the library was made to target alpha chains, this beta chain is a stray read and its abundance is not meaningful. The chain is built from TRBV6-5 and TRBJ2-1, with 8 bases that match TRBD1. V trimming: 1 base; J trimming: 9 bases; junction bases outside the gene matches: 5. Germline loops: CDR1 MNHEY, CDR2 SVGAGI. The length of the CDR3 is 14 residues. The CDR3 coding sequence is TGTGCCAGCAGTTACTTGGGCAGGGGGCGTGAGCAGTTCTTC. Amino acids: CASSYLGRGREQFF.

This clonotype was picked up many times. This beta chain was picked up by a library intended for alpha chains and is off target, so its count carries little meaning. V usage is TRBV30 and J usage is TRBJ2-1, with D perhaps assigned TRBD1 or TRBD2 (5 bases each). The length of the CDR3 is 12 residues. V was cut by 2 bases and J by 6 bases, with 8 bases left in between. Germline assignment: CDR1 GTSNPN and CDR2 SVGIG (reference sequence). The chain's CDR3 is CAWSWGSNEQFF. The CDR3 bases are TGTGCCTGGAGTTGGGGGAGCAATGAGCAGTTCTTC.

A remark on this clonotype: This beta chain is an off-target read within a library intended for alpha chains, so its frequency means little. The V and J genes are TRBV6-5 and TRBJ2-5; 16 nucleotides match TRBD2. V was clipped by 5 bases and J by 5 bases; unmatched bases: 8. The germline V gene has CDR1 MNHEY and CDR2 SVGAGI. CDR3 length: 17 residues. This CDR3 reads CASSKGLAGGGFETQYF. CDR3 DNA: TGTGCCAGCAGTAAGGGACTAGCGGGAGGGGGATTCGAGACCCAGTACTTC.

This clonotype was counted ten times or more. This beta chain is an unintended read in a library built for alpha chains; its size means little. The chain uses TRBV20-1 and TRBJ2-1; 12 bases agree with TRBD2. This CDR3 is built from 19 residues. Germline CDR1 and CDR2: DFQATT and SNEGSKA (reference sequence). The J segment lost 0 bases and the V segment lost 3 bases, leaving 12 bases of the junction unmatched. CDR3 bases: TGCAGTGCTAGGGGAACTAGCGGGGGGACCATATTCTCCTACAATGAGCAGTTCTTC. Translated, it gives CSARGTSGGTIFSYNEQFF.

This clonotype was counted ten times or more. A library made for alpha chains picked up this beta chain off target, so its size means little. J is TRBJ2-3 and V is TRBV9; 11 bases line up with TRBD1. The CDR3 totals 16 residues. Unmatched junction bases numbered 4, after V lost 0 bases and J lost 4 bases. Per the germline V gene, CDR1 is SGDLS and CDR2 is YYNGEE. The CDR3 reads CASSVAPGQGADTQYF. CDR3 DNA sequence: TGTGCCAGCAGCGTAGCCCCGGGACAGGGGGCAGATACGCAGTATTTT. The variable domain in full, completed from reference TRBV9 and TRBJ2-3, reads DSGVTQTPKHLITATGQRVTLRCSPRSGDLSVYWYQQSLDQGLQFLIQYYNGEERAKGNILERFSAQQFPDLHSELNLSSLELGDSALYFCASSVAPGQGADTQYFGPGTRLTVL.

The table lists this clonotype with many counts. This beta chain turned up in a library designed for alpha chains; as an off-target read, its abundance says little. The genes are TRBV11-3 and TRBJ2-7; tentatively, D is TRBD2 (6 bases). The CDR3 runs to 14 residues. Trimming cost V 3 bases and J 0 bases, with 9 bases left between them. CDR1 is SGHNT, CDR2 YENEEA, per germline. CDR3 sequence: CASSFGGTSYEQYF. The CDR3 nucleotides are TGTGCCAGCAGCTTCGGAGGGACCTCCTACGAGCAGTACTTC.

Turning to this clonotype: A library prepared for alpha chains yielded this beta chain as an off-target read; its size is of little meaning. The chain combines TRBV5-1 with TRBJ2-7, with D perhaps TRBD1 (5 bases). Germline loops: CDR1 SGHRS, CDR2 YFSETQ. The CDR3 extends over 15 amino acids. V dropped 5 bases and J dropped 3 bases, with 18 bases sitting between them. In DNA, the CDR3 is TGCGCCAGCAGTCCCAACCAGGGCCCTATCTACGAGCAGTACTTC. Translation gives CASSPNQGPIYEQYF.

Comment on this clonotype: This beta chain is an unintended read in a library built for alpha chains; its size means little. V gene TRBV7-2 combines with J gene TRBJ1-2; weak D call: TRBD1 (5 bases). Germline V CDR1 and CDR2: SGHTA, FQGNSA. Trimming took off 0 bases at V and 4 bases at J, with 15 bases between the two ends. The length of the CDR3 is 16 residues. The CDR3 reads CASSLARPGGSYGYTF. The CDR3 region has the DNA TGTGCCAGCAGCTTAGCCCGCCCGGGGGGGAGCTATGGCTACACCTTC.

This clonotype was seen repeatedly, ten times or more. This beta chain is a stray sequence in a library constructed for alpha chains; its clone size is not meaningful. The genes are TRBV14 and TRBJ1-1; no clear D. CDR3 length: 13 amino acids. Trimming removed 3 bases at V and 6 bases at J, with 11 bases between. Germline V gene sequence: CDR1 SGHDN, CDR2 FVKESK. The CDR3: CASSQGNEAEAFF. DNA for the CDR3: TGTGCCAGCAGCCAGGGGAACGAGGCTGAAGCTTTCTTT.

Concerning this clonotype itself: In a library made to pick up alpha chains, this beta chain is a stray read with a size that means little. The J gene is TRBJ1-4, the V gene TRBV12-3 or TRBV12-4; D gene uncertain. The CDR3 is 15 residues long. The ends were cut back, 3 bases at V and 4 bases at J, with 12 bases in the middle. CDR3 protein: CASSFGGWGNEKLFF. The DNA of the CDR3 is TGTGCCAGCAGTTTTGGAGGATGGGGTAATGAAAAACTGTTTTTT.

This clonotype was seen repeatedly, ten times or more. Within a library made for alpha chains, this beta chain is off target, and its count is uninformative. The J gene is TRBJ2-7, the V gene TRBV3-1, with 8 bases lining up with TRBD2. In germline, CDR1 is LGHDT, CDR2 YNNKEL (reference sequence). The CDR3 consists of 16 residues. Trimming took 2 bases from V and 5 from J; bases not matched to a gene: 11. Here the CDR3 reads CASSQRGGSGNNEQYF. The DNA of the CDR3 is TGTGCCAGCAGCCAACGGGGGGGTAGCGGGAACAACGAGCAGTACTTC.

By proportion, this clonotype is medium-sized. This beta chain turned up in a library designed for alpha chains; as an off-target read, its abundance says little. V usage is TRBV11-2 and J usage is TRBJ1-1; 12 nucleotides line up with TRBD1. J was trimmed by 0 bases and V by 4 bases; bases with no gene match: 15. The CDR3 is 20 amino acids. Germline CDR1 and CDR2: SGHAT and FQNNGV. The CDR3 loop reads CASSYERPGTGGLMNTEAFF. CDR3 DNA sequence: TGTGCCAGCAGCTACGAGAGGCCCGGGACAGGGGGCTTGATGAACACTGAAGCTTTCTTT.

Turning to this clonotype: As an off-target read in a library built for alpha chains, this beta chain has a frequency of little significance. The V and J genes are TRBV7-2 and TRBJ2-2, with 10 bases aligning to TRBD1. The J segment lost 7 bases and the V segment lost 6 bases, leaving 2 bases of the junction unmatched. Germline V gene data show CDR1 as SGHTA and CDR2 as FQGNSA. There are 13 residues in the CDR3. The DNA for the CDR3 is TGTGCCAGCAGGACAGGGGGCGGCGGGGAGCTGTTTTTT. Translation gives CASRTGGGGELFF.

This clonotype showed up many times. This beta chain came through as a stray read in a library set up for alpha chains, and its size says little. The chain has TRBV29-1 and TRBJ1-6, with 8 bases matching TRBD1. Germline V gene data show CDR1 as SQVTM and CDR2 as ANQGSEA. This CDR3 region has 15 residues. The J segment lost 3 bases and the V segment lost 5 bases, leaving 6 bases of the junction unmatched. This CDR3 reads CSVKTGTGYNSPLHF. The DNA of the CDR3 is TGCAGCGTTAAAACCGGGACAGGCTATAATTCACCCCTCCACTTT.

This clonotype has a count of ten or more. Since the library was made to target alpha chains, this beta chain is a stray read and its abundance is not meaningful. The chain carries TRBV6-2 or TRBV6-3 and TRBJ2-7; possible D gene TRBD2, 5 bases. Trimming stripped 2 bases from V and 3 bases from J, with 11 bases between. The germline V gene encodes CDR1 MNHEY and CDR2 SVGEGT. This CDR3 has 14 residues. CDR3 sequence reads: CASSYPGGDYEQYF. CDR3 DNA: TGTGCCAGCAGTTACCCCGGAGGAGACTACGAGCAGTACTTC.

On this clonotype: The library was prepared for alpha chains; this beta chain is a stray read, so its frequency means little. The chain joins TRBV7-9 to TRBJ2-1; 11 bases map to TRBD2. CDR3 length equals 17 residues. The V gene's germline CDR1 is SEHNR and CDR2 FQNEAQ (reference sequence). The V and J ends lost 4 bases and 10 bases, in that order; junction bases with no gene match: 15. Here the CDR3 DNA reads TGTGCCAGCAGCTCCAGCCAACTAGCGGGAGATGCGCGGGAGCAGTTCTTC. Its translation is CASSSSQLAGDAREQFF. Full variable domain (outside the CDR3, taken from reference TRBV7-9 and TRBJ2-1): DTGVSQNPRHKITKRGQNVTFRCDPISEHNRLYWYRQTLGQGPEFLTYFQNEAQLEKSRLLSDRFSAERPKGSFSTLEIQRTEQGDSAMYLCASSSSQLAGDAREQFFGPGTRLTVL.

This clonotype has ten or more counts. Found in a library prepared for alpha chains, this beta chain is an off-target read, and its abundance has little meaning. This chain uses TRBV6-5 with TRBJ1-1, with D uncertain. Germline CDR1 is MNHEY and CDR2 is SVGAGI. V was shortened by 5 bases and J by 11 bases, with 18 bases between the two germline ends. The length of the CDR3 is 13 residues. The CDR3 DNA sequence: TGTGCCAGCAGTAAGCTGAACCCCGACCGGGCTTTCTTT. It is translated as CASSKLNPDRAFF.

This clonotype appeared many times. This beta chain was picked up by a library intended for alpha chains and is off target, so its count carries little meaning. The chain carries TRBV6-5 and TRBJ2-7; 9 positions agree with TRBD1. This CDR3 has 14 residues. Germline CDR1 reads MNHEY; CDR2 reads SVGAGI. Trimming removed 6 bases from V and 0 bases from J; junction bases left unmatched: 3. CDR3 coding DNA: TGTGCCAGCAGCCGGGACAGGGTCTCCTACGAGCAGTACTTC. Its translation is CASSRDRVSYEQYF.

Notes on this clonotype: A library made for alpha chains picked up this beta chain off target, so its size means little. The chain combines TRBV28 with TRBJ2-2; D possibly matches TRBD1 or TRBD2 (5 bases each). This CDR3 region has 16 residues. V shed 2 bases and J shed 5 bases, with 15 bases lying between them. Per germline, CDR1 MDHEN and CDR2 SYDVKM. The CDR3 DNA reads TGTGCCAGCAGTTTACCCGGGACCGCTCGGACCGGGGAGCTGTTTTTT. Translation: CASSLPGTARTGELFF.

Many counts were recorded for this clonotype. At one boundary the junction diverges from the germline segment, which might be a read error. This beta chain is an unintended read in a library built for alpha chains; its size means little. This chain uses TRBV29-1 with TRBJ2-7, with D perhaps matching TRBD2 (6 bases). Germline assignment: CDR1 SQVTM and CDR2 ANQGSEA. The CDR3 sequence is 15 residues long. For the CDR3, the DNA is TGCAGCGTTGAAGATCCCGGGGGAGGCTCCCACGAGCAGTACTTC. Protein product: CSVEDPGGGSHEQYF.

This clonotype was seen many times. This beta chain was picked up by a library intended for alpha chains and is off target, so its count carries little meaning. The CDR3 loop is CSARLNHGYTF. CDR3 bases: TGCAGTGCTAGGTTGAATCATGGCTACACCTTC. The rearrangement joins TRBV20-1 to TRBJ1-2; D remains ambiguous. Trimming cost V 3 bases and J 6 bases, with 8 bases left between them. There are 11 residues in the CDR3. Germline CDR1 and CDR2: DFQATT and SNEGSKA (reference sequence).

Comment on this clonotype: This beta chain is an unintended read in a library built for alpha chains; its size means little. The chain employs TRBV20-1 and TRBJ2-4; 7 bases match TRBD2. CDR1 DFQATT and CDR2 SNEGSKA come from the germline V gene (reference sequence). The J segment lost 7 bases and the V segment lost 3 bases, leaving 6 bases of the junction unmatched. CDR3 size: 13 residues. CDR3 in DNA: TGCAGTGCTAGCGGGGGGAGTAAGAACATTCAGTACTTC. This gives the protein CSASGGSKNIQYF.